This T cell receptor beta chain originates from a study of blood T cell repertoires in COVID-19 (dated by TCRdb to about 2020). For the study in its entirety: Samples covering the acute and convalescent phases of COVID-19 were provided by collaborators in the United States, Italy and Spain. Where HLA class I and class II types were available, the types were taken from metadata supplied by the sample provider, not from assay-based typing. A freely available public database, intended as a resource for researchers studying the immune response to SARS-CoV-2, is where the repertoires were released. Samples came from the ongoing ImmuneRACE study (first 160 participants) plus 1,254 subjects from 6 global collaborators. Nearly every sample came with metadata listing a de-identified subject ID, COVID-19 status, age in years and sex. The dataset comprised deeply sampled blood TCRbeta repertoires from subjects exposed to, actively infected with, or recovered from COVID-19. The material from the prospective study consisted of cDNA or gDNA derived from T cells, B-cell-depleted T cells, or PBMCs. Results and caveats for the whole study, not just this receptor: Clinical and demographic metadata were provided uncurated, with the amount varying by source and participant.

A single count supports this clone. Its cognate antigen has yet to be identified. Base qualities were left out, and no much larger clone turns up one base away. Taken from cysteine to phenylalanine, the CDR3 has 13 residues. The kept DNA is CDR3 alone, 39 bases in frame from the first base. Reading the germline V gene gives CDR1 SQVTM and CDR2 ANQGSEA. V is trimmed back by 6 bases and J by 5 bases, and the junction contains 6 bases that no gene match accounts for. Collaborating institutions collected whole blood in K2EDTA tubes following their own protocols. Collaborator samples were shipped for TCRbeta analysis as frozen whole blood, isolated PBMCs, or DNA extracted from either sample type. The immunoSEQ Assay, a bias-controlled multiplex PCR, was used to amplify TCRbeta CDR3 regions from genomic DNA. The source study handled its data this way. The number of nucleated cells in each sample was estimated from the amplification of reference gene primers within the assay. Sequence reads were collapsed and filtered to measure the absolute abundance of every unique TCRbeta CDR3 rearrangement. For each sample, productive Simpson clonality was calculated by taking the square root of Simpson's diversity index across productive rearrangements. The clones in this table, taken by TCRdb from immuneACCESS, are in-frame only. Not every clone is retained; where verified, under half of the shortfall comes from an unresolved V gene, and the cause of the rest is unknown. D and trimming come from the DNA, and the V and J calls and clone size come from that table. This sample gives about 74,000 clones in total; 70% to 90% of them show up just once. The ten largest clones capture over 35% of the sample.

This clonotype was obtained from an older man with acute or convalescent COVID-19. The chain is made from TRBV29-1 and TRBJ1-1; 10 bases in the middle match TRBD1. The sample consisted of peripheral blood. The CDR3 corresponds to CSVGGQGGTEAFF. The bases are TGCAGCGTCGGCGGACAGGGGGGGACTGAAGCTTTCTTT.